This entry lists 8 T cell receptor beta chains sequenced from one sample in a study of T-cell reconstitution after alpha-beta-depleted transplantation in children (TCRdb year 2016). The library was produced with PCR. This sample was sequenced with an Illumina HiSeq 2500. To normalize quantification of the TCRbeta repertoire, the TCR libraries were built with molecular barcoding that relied on unique molecular identifiers. TCRdb redid the processing of the public reads, applying fastp at Q25 and MiXCR, and retained in-frame beta chains. Here each entry gathers all rows of one CDR3 protein and keeps the most common genes and DNA. In this sample the table shows fewer than 700,000 distinct CDR3 sequences, 10% to 15% of which occur a single time. Together, the top ten hold approximately 2.1% of the sample. What this sample's treatment or condition label stands for: allogeneic hematopoietic cell transplantation with graft depleted of TCRalphabeta T cells and CD19 B cells.

The sample was PBMCs, mostly from graft donor cells, taken 360 days after TCRalphabeta/CD19-depleted stem cell transplant. These receptors came from a male patient between 10 and 17 years old who had a stem cell transplant for acute myeloid leukemia, so the T cells may come from the graft donor.

This clonotype was seen more than once but under ten times. This chain uses TRBV24-1 with TRBJ2-2; unclear D gene. Between the trimmed V and J ends, which lost 7 bases and 0 bases, there was a span of 8 bases. CDR1 and CDR2 from the germline V gene are KGHDR and SFDVKD. The CDR3 sequence is 14 residues long. As DNA, the CDR3 is TGTGCCACCAGGACATCCGCGAACACCGGGGAGCTGTTTTTT. Translated: CATRTSANTGELFF.

This clonotype was observed a handful of times. The gene calls are TRBV29-1 and TRBJ2-7, with a tentative D call TRBD2 (6 bases). Trimming removed 4 bases at V and 0 bases at J, with 13 bases between. The CDR3 contains 14 residues. CDR1 and CDR2 from the germline V gene are SQVTM and ANQGSEA. The CDR3 nucleotides read TGCAGCGTTGGGGTGGGAGGACTCTCCTACGAGCAGTACTTC. Protein product: CSVGVGGLSYEQYF.

This clonotype was counted at least ten times. The rearrangement joins TRBV5-5 to TRBJ2-1; 9 nucleotides match TRBD1. Trimming at V came to 6 bases and at J to 2 bases, leaving 6 bases not matched to a gene. Germline V gene lookup returns CDR1 SGHKS and CDR2 YYEKEE (reference sequence). CDR3 size: 15 residues. This CDR3 is CASKDRGLTYNEQFF. CDR3 in DNA: TGTGCCAGCAAAGACAGGGGGTTGACCTACAATGAGCAGTTCTTC.

This clonotype has just a few counts. This chain connects TRBV27 to TRBJ2-7; D possibly corresponds to TRBD1 (5 bases). The CDR3 sequence is 15 residues long. V was shortened by 3 bases and J by 6 bases, with 18 bases between the two germline ends. Germline V gene data show CDR1 as MNHEY and CDR2 as SMNVEV (reference sequence). The CDR3 protein is CASSFLPPREGEQYF. CDR3 nucleotides: TGTGCCAGCAGTTTTCTCCCCCCCAGGGAAGGCGAGCAGTACTTC.

This clonotype was counted many times. V usage is TRBV28 and J usage is TRBJ2-6; the D gene is possibly TRBD2 (5 bases). CDR3 length: 15 amino acids. Germline V lookup: CDR1 MDHEN, CDR2 SYDVKM. V was clipped by 2 bases and J by 1 base, with 6 bases between them. DNA of the CDR3: TGTGCCAGCAGTTTACCGGGGTCTGGGGCCAACGTCCTGACTTTC. Its protein product is CASSLPGSGANVLTF.

This clonotype was picked up a small number of times. The genes are TRBV28 and TRBJ2-3; TRBD2 might be the D (6 bases). From germline, CDR1 is MDHEN and CDR2 SYDVKM. Trimming took 8 bases from V and 1 from J, leaving 19 bases between them. There are 16 residues in the CDR3. CDR3 nucleotide sequence: TGTGCCAGCTCCCTATGGGGCAGGGAGGGCACAGATACGCAGTATTTT. Amino acid sequence: CASSLWGREGTDTQYF.

This clonotype was observed a few times. The CDR3 nucleotides are TGCAGTGCTAGAGTCAGCAGCTCCTACAATGAGCAGTTCTTC. It encodes CSARVSSSYNEQFF. The chain couples TRBV20-1 to TRBJ2-1; D is uncertain. The ends were cut back, 1 base at V and 0 bases at J, with 7 bases in the middle. CDR1 is DFQATT and CDR2 is SNEGSKA in the germline V gene (reference sequence). CDR3 length: 14 residues.

The chain employs TRBV28 and TRBJ2-7; 10 nucleotides agree with TRBD1. The V segment lost 10 bases and the J segment 7 bases; nucleotides outside the gene matches: 10. The CDR3 runs to 13 residues. Germline-derived CDR1 and CDR2 are MDHEN and SYDVKM. The CDR3, as DNA: TGTGCCACACGGGACAGGGGCCCTGTGGAGCAGTACTTC. Amino acid sequence: CATRDRGPVEQYF.